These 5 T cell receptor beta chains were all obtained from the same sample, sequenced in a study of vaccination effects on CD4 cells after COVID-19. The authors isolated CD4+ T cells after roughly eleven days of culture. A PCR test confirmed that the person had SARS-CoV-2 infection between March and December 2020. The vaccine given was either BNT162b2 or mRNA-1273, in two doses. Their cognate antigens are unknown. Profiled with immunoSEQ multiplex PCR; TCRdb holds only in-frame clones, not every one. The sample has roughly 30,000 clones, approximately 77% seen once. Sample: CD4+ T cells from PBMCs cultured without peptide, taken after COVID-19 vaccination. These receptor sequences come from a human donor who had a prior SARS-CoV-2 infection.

The CDR3 is CASSFSTGQGAATEAFF. As DNA, the CDR3 is TGTGCCAGCAGCTTCTCAACGGGACAGGGGGCGGCCACTGAAGCTTTCTTT. The chain employs TRBV13 and TRBJ1-1; TRBD1 agrees at 12 bases. The V segment lost 3 bases and the J segment 4 bases; nucleotides outside the gene matches: 9. The CDR3 sequence is 17 residues long. CDR1 is PRHDT and CDR2 is FYEKMQ in the germline V gene (reference sequence).

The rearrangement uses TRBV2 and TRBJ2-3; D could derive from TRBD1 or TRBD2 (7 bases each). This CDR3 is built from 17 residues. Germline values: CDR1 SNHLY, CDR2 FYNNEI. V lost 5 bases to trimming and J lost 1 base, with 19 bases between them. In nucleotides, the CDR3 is TGTGCCAGCAGTCAGGGGGACTACCAGGCCGGCACAGATACGCAGTATTTT. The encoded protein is CASSQGDYQAGTDTQYF.

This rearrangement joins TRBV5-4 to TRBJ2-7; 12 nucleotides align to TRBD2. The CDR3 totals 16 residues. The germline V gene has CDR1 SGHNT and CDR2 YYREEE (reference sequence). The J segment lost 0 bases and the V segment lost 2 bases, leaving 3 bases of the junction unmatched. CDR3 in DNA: TGTGCCAGCAGCTTAGGGGGACTAGCGGGCTCCTACGAGCAGTACTTC. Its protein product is CASSLGGLAGSYEQYF.

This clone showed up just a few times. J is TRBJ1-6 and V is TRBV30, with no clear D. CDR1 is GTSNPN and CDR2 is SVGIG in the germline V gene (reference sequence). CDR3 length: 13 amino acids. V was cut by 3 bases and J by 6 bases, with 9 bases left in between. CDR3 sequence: CAWSTRINSPLHF. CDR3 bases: TGTGCCTGGAGCACAAGAATTAATTCACCCCTCCACTTT.

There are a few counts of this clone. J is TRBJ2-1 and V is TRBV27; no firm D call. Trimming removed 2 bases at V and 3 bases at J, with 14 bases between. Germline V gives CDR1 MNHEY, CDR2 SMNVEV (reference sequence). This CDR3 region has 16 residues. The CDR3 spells CASSLVPMPVYNEQFF. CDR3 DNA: TGTGCCAGCAGTTTAGTACCTATGCCCGTCTACAATGAGCAGTTCTTC.